The T cell receptor beta chain under discussion was sequenced for a study of blood T cell repertoires in COVID-19. The wider study: The analysed material was cDNA or gDNA that came from T cells, B-cell-depleted T cells, or PBMCs.

CDR3 size: 14 residues. Germline V gene data show CDR1 as LNHDA and CDR2 as SQIVND (reference sequence). Unmatched junction bases numbered 4, after V lost 5 bases and J lost 4 bases. Profiling relied on immunoSEQ multiplex PCR, and the TCRdb table lists in-frame clones only, not all of them. This sample has under 20,000 clones, with around nine tenths found just once. V gene TRBV19 combines with J gene TRBJ2-7, with TRBD1 matching 11 bases. The sequence was collected from a human donor in a cohort sampled during active COVID-19. The sequenced material came from peripheral blood. The CDR3 loop reads CASSGRDRGYEQYF. CDR3 coding DNA: TGTGCCAGTAGTGGCCGGGACAGGGGGTACGAGCAGTACTTC.